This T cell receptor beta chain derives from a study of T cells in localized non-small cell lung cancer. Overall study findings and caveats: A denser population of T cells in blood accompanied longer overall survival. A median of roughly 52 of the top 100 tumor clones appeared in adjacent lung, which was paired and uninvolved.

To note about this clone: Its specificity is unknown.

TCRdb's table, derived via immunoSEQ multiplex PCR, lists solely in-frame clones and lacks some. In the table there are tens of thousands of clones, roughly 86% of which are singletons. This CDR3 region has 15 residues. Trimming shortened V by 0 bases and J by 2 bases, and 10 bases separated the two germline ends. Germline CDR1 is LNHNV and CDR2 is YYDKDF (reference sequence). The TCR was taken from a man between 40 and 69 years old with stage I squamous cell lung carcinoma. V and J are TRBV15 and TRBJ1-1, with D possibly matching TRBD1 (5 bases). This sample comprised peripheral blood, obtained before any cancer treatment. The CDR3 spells CATSRDSRDNTEAFF. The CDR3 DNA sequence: TGTGCCACCAGCAGAGATTCCAGGGATAACACTGAAGCTTTCTTT.